Listed below are T cell receptor beta chains from one sample, sequenced in a study of blood T cell repertoires in COVID-19. Only in-frame clones appear in the TCRdb table, and some are missing; sequencing was by immunoSEQ multiplex PCR. The sample has 250,000 to 350,000 clones; 88% are singletons. The sequencing sample was made of peripheral blood. The receptors derive from a woman between 50 and 59 years old with active or convalescent COVID-19. Both conserved end residues are part of each CDR3. The order of the fields is clone size, D gene, V gene, J gene, CDR3 protein, CDR3 DNA. D genes are given only for firm matches. Not all rows give a size; the values are once, few, many and, for expanded clones, a class.

>-|-|TRBV5-1|TRBJ1-3
CASSSQGLSGNTIYF
TGCGCCAGCAGCTCACAGGGCCTCTCTGGAAACACCATATATTTT
>-|TRBD1|TRBV19|TRBJ1-2
CASSAGTGGSMNYGYTF
TGTGCCAGTAGTGCGGGGACAGGGGGCAGTATGAACTATGGCTACACCTTC
>-|-|TRBV11-2|TRBJ2-7
CASEGAPNYEQYF
TGTGCCAGCGAGGGAGCTCCAAACTACGAGCAGTACTTC
>-|-|TRBV20-1|TRBJ1-3
CSASQGRTGNTIYF
TGCAGTGCTAGTCAGGGCAGGACTGGAAACACCATATATTTT
>-|TRBD1|TRBV28|TRBJ2-4
CASSPHRGNIQYF
TGTGCCAGCAGTCCTCACAGGGGAAACATTCAGTACTTC
>-|-|TRBV12-3/TRBV12-4|TRBJ2-7
CASTGGRPYEQYF
TGTGCCAGCACTGGGGGCCGTCCCTACGAGCAGTACTTC
>-|-|TRBV5-1|TRBJ2-1
CASRIYGGSGQLDFNEQFF
TGCGCCAGCAGGATTTATGGGGGGAGCGGGCAACTCGACTTCAATGAGCAGTTCTTC
>-|-|TRBV7-9|TRBJ1-2
CASSLQQGRGYGYTF
TGTGCCAGCAGCTTACAGCAGGGGAGAGGCTATGGCTACACCTTC
>-|TRBD1|TRBV11-2|TRBJ2-7
CASSARTGNGLKEQYF
TGTGCCAGCAGCGCCCGGACAGGGAACGGGTTAAAGGAGCAGTACTTC
>once|-|TRBV19|TRBJ1-1
CASSSRWGGEATEAFF
TGTGCCAGTAGTTCTAGATGGGGGGGCGAGGCCACTGAAGCTTTCTTT
>-|-|TRBV19|TRBJ1-6
CASSIRALERAPPLHF
TGTGCCAGTAGTATCCGAGCCCTCGAGAGGGCGCCACCCCTCCACTTT
>-|-|TRBV6-6|TRBJ2-7
CASTLGGEQYF
TGTGCCAGCACCCTAGGGGGCGAGCAGTACTTC
>-|TRBD1|TRBV7-8|TRBJ1-6
CASSLGQGPKGTLHF
TGTGCCAGCAGCTTAGGACAGGGTCCGAAGGGTACCCTCCACTTT
>-|-|TRBV28|TRBJ1-1
CASSEYSLNTEAFF
TGTGCCAGCAGTGAGTATAGTTTGAACACTGAAGCTTTCTTT
>-|TRBD1|TRBV9|TRBJ2-7
CASSVGLGGTGVPEQYF
TGTGCCAGCAGCGTAGGCTTGGGGGGGACAGGGGTCCCCGAGCAGTACTTC
>-|-|TRBV18|TRBJ1-4
CASSPQGATNEKLFF
TGTGCCAGCTCACCACAGGGGGCAACTAATGAAAAACTGTTTTTT
>-|-|TRBV6-5|TRBJ2-7
CASSYSGGTRGEQYF
TGTGCCAGCAGTTACTCGGGCGGGACCCGAGGCGAGCAGTACTTC
>few|TRBD1|TRBV5-8|TRBJ1-1
CASRFGTGGTEAFF
TGTGCCAGCAGATTCGGGACAGGGGGTACTGAAGCTTTCTTT
>-|TRBD1|TRBV7-9|TRBJ1-3
CASRRGQGIIPSGNTIYF
TGTGCCAGCAGGCGAGGACAGGGGATTATCCCCTCTGGAAACACCATATATTTT
>-|-|TRBV27|TRBJ2-1
CASKMRDNEQFF
TGTGCCAGCAAGATGAGAGACAATGAGCAGTTCTTC
>-|-|TRBV3-1/TRBV3-2|TRBJ1-5
CASSPSGGQPQHF
TGTGCCAGCAGCCCAAGTGGGGGGCAGCCCCAGCATTTT
>-|-|TRBV6-1|TRBJ1-5
CAVKIAGNQPQHF
TGTGCCGTAAAAATTGCGGGCAATCAGCCCCAGCATTTT
>-|TRBD1|TRBV29-1|TRBJ1-1
CSVTGGEWNTEAFF
TGCAGCGTAACAGGGGGCGAATGGAACACTGAAGCTTTCTTT
>-|-|TRBV27|TRBJ1-1
CASSRLRGRRNTEAFF
TGTGCCAGCAGCCGATTAAGAGGAAGGAGGAACACTGAAGCTTTCTTT
>-|TRBD2|TRBV27|TRBJ2-7
CASGVTSGSTYEQYF
TGTGCCAGCGGAGTAACTAGCGGGAGCACCTACGAGCAGTACTTC
>few|-|TRBV21-1|TRBJ1-6
CATSPYRQGSSYNSPLHF
TGTGCCACCAGCCCCTATCGGCAGGGATCATCCTATAATTCACCCCTCCACTTT
>-|TRBD2|TRBV11-1|TRBJ2-1
CASSSFPLAGHNEQFF
TGTGCCAGCAGCTCCTTTCCCCTAGCGGGACACAATGAGCAGTTCTTC
>-|-|TRBV6-5|TRBJ2-7
CASSKTGTTYEQYF
TGTGCCAGCAGTAAGACCGGGACAACCTACGAGCAGTACTTC
>-|-|TRBV30|TRBJ2-7
CAWSASGFLEQYF
TGTGCCTGGAGTGCTTCAGGGTTTCTTGAGCAGTACTTC
>few|-|TRBV28|TRBJ1-6
CASSLRDSPLHF
TGTGCCAGCAGTTTGAGGGATTCACCCCTCCACTTT
>-|-|TRBV28|TRBJ2-7
CASTPVAVPYEQYF
TGTGCCAGCACCCCCGTAGCTGTACCCTACGAGCAGTACTTC
>-|TRBD1|TRBV4-3|TRBJ2-1
CASSQALGTDLYNEQFF
TGCGCCAGCAGCCAAGCCCTCGGGACAGACCTCTACAATGAGCAGTTCTTC
>-|-|TRBV18|TRBJ2-1
CASSPLRNEQFF
TGTGCCAGCTCACCACTACGGAATGAGCAGTTCTTC
>-|TRBD1|TRBV6-5|TRBJ1-2
CASSSSGQGIGGYTF
TGTGCCAGCAGTTCGTCCGGACAGGGGATAGGTGGCTACACCTTC
>-|-|TRBV4-3|TRBJ1-2
CASSQDMMTGHYGYTF
TGCGCCAGCAGCCAGGACATGATGACAGGCCACTATGGCTACACCTTC
>-|-|TRBV18|TRBJ1-2
CASSPPVGGGGYTF
TGTGCCAGCTCACCACCGGTTGGGGGAGGTGGCTACACCTTC
>-|TRBD2|TRBV4-1|TRBJ2-5
CASSSRLAGGGGETQYF
TGCGCCAGCAGCTCACGACTAGCGGGAGGGGGTGGTGAGACCCAGTACTTC
>-|TRBD1|TRBV25-1|TRBJ2-5
CASCVGGRETQYF
TGTGCCAGCTGCGTAGGGGGCCGAGAGACCCAGTACTTC
>-|-|TRBV19|TRBJ1-5
CASSIEGADNQPQHF
TGTGCCAGTAGTATAGAGGGGGCCGACAATCAGCCCCAGCATTTT
>-|-|TRBV12-3/TRBV12-4|TRBJ1-1
CASSSSVNTEAFF
TGTGCCAGCAGCTCCAGTGTGAACACTGAAGCTTTCTTT
>-|TRBD1|TRBV9|TRBJ1-1
CASSVGTVMNTEAFF
TGTGCCAGCAGCGTTGGGACAGTTATGAACACTGAAGCTTTCTTT
>-|-|TRBV11-2|TRBJ2-5
CASVAGGETQYF
TGTGCCAGCGTCGCCGGGGGAGAGACCCAGTACTTC
>once|-|TRBV4-1|TRBJ1-4
CASSQGSKGPKYTNEKLFF
TGCGCCAGCAGCCAAGGGAGCAAGGGGCCGAAATATACTAATGAAAAACTGTTTTTT
>-|-|TRBV28|TRBJ1-2
CASSLTVSHGYTF
TGTGCCAGCAGCCTGACAGTAAGTCATGGCTACACCTTC
>-|TRBD1|TRBV2|TRBJ1-2
CASRGTGGGYTF
TGTGCCAGCAGAGGGACAGGGGGCGGCTACACCTTC
>few|TRBD1|TRBV28|TRBJ2-7
CASSSQGDSIYEQYF
TGTGCCAGCAGTTCTCAGGGGGATAGCATCTACGAGCAGTACTTC
>-|TRBD1|TRBV6-5|TRBJ1-3
CASRQGTSGNTIYF
TGTGCCAGCAGACAGGGGACCTCTGGAAACACCATATATTTT
>-|TRBD1|TRBV7-8|TRBJ1-2
CASSTGQGALVYGYTF
TGTGCCAGCAGCACCGGACAGGGGGCTTTGGTCTATGGCTACACCTTC